This T cell receptor (beta chain) derives from a study of Graves' ophthalmopathy and Graves' hyperthyroidism. CDR3 length: 19 amino acids. Trimming stripped 0 bases from V and 1 base from J, with 16 bases between. Germline CDR1 MNHNS, CDR2 SASEGT. This clonotype occurred many times. Investigators amplified TCR beta CDR3 regions from RNA transcripts. The first-round RT-PCR employed HTBI primers together with the Qiagen OneStep RT-PCR kit. A multiplex PCR was then performed as the second round. TCRdb fed the multiplex PCR reads into MiXCR, producing one record per CDR3 protein. The sample has about 390,000 distinct CDR3 sequences, 15% to 19% seen once.

The chain couples TRBV6-1 to TRBJ2-6; perhaps TRBD1 as D (6 bases). Sequencing input: peripheral blood. This TCR was recovered from a young woman with stable Graves' hyperthyroidism. Written as DNA, the CDR3 is TGTGCCAGCAGTGAAGCCAGGCGCAGGGGTGCATCTGGGGCCAACGTCCTGACTTTC. Amino acids: CASSEARRRGASGANVLTF.